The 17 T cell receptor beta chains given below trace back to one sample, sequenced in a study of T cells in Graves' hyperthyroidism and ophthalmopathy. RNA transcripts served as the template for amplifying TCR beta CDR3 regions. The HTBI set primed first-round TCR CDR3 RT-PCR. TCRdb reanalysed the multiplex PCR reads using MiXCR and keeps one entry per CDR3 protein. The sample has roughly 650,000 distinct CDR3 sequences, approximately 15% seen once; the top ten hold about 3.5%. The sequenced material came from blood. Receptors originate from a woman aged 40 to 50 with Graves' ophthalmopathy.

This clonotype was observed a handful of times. The CDR3 DNA reads as TGCAGCGTTGCCGGCCGGGAAGATAGCTACAATGAGCAGTTCTTC. It codes for CSVAGREDSYNEQFF. The chain uses TRBV29-1 and TRBJ2-1; TRBD2 is a possible D gene (5 bases). Trimming removed 4 bases at V and 3 bases at J, with 16 bases between. CDR3 length equals 15 residues. Germline CDR1 is SQVTM and CDR2 is ANQGSEA.

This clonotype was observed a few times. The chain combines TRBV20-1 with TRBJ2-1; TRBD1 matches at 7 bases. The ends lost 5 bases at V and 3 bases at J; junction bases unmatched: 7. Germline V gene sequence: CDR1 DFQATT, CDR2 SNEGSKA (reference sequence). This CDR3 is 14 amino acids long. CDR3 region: CSAPDRAFYNEQFF. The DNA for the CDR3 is TGCAGTGCTCCAGACAGGGCCTTCTACAATGAGCAGTTCTTC.

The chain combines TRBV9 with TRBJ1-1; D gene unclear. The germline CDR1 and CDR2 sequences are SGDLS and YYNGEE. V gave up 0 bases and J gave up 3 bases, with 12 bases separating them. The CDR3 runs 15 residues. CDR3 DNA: TGTGCCAGCAGCGTAGAGACACCCACGGACACTGAAGCTTTCTTT. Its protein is CASSVETPTDTEAFF.

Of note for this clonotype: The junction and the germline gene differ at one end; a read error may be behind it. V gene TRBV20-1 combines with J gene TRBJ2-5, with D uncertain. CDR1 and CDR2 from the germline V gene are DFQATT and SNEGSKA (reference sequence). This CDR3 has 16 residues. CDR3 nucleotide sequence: TGCAGTGCTAGAGATGGGTTAAGGGCAGCACAAGAGATCCAGTACTTC. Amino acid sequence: CSARDGLRAAQEIQYF.

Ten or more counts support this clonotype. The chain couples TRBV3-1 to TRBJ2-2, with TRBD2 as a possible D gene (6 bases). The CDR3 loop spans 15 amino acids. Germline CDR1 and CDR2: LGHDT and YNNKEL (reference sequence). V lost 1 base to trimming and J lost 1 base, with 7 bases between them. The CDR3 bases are TGTGCCAGCAGCCAAGCGGGAGAGAACACCGGGGAGCTGTTTTTT. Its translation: CASSQAGENTGELFF.

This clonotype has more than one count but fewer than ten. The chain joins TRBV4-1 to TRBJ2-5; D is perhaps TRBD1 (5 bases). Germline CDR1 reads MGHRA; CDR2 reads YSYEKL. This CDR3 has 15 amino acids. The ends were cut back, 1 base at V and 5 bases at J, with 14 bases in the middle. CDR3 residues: CASSQGGIPTETQYF. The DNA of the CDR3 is TGCGCCAGCAGCCAAGGGGGCATTCCAACGGAGACCCAGTACTTC.

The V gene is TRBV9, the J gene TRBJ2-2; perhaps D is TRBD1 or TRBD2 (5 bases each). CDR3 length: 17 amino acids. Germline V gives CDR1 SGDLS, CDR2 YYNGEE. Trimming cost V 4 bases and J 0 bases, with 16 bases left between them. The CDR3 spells CASSPRTGTANTGELFF. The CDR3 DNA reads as TGTGCCAGCAGCCCCCGAACGGGGACGGCGAACACCGGGGAGCTGTTTTTT.

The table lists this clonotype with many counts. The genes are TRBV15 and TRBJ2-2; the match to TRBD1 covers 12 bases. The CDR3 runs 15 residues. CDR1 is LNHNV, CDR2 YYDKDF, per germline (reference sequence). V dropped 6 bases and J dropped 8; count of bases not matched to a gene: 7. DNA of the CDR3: TGTGCCACCAGTCAGGGACAGGGGGCAGCGGGGGAGCTGTTTTTT. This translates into CATSQGQGAAGELFF.

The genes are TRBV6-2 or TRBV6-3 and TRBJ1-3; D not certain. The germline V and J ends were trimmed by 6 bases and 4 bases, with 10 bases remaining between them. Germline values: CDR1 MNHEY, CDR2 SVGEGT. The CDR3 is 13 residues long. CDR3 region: CASRKQGGNTIYF. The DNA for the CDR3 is TGTGCCAGCAGGAAACAAGGAGGAAACACCATATATTTT.

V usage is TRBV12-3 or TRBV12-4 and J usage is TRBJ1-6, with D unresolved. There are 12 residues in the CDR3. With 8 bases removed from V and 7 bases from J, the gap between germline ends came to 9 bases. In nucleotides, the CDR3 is TGTGCCAGCCAAGCATTAAATTCACCCCTCCACTTT. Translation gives CASQALNSPLHF.

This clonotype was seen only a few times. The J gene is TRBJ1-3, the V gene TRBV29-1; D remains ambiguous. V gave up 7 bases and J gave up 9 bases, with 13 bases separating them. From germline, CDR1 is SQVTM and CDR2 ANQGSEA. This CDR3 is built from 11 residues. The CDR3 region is CSAATVSTIYF. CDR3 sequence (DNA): TGCAGCGCGGCGACTGTTTCCACCATATATTTT.

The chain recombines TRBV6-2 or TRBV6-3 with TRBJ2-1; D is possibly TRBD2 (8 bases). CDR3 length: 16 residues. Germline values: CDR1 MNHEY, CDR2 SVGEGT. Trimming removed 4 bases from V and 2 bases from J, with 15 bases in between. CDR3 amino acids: CASSSVAGQPYNEQFF. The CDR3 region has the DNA TGTGCCAGCAGTTCCGTAGCGGGACAGCCCTACAATGAGCAGTTCTTC.

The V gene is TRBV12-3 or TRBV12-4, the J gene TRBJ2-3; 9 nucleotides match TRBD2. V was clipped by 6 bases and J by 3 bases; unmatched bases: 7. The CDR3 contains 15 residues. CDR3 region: CASRGQRGVTDTQYF. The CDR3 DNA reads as TGTGCCAGCAGAGGCCAGCGGGGGGTGACAGATACGCAGTATTTT.

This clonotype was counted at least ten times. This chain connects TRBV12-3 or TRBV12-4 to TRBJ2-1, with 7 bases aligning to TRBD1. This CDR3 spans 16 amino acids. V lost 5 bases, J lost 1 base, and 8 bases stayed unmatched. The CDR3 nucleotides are TGTGCCAGCAGTGCAAACAGGGGCGGGTCCTACAATGAGCAGTTCTTC. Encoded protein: CASSANRGGSYNEQFF.

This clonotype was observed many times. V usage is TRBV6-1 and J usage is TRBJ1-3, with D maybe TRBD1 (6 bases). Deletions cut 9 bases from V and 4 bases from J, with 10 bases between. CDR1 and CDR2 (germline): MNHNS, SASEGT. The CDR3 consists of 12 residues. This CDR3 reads CASTGSGNTIYF. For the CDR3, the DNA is TGTGCCAGTACAGGGTCCGGAAACACCATATATTTT.

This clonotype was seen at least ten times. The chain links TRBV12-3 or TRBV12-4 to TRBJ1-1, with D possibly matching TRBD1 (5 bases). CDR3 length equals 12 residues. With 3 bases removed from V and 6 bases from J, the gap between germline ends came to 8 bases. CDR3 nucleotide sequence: TGTGCCAGCAGTTTTAGGGGTTCTGAAGCTTTCTTT. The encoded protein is CASSFRGSEAFF.

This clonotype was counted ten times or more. CDR3 sequence: CATSDPGRNYGYTF. The CDR3 region has the DNA TGTGCCACCAGTGACCCGGGACGTAACTATGGCTACACCTTC. The chain has TRBV24-1 and TRBJ1-2; weak D call: TRBD1 (5 bases). The V and J ends lost 4 bases and 1 base respectively, with 9 bases between them. CDR3 size: 14 residues. Germline CDR1 is KGHDR and CDR2 is SFDVKD.